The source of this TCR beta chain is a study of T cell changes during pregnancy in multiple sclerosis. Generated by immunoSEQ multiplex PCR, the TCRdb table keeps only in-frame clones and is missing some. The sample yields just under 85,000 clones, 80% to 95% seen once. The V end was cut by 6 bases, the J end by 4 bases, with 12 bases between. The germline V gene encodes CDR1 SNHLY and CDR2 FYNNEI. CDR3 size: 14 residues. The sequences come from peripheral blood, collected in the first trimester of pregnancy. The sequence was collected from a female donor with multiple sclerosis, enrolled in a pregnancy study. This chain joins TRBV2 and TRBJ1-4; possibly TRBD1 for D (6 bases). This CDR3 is CASSETGINEKLFF. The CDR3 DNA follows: TGTGCCAGCAGCGAAACAGGGATTAATGAAAAACTGTTTTTT.